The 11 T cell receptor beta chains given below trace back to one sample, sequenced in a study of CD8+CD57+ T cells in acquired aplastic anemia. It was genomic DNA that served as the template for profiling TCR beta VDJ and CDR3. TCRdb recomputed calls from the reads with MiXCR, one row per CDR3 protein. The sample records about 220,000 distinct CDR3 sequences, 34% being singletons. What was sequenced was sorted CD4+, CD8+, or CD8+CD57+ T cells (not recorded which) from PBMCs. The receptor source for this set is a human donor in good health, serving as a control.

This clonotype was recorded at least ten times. The CDR3 DNA follows: TGCGCCAGCAGCTTGTTGTACGACACAGATACGCAGTATTTT. Encoded protein: CASSLLYDTDTQYF. This chain connects TRBV5-1 to TRBJ2-3; no firm D call. The CDR3 is made up of 14 amino acids. Trimming left V 1 base short and J 2 bases short, with 8 bases between. CDR1 is SGHRS and CDR2 is YFSETQ in the germline V gene.

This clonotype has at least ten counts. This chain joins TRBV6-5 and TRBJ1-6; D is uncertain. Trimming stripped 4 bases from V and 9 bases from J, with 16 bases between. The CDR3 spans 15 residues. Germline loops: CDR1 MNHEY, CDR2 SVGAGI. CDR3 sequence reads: CASSSYRPTGSPLHF. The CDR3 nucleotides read TGTGCCAGCAGTTCCTACCGGCCCACGGGTTCACCCCTCCACTTT.

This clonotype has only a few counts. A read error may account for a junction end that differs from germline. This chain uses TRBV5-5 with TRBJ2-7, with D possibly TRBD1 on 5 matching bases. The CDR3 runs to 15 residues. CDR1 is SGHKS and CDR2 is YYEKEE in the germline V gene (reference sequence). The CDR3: CARSLLVGVVDEQYF. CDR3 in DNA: TGTGCCCGCAGCTTATTGGTAGGGGTAGTGGACGAGCAGTACTTC.

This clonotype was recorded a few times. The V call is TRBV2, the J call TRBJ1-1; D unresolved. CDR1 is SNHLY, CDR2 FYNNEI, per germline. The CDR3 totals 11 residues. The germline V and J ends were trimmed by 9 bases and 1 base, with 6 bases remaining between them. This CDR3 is CARDQNTEAFF. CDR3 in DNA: TGTGCCAGGGACCAGAACACTGAAGCTTTCTTT.

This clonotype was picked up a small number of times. Written as DNA, the CDR3 is TGCGCCAGCAGCCACAACAGGGCAGTTTCCGAAGCTTTCTTT. It yields the protein CASSHNRAVSEAFF. The chain recombines TRBV4-1 with TRBJ1-1, with D possibly being TRBD1 (6 bases). The V end lost 3 bases, the J end lost 8 bases, and 16 bases lay between the germline ends. This CDR3 spans 14 amino acids. Germline V gives CDR1 MGHRA, CDR2 YSYEKL.

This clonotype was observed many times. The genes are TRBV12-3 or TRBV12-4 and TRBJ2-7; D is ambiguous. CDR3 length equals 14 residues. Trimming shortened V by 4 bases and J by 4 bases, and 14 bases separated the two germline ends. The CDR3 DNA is TGTGCCAGCAGTTCTCCCCAGGCGTGGTACGAGCAGTACTTC. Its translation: CASSSPQAWYEQYF.

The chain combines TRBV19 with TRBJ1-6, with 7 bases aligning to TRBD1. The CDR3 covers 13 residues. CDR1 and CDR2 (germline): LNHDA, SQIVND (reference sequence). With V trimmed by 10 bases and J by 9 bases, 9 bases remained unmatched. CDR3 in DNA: TGTGCCACCCGGGGGGCAGGGGGTTCACCCCTCCACTTT. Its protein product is CATRGAGGSPLHF.

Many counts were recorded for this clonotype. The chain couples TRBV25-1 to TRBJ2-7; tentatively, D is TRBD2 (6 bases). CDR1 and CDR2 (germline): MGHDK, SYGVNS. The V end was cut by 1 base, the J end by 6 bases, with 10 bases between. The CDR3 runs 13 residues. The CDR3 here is CASSESGGTEQYF. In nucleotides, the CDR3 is TGTGCCAGCAGTGAATCTGGGGGGACCGAGCAGTACTTC.

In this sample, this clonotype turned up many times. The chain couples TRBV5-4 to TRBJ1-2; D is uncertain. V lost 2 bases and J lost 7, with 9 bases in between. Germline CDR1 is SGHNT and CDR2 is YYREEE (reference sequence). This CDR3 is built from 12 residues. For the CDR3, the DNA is TGTGCCAGCAGCTTAAACGTTTTTGGCTACACCTTC. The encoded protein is CASSLNVFGYTF.

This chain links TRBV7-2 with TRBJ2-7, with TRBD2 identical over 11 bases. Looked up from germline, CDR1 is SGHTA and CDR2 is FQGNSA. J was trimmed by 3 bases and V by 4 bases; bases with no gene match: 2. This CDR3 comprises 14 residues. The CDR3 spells CASSSGTSGYEQYF. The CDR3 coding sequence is TGTGCCAGCAGCTCGGGGACTAGCGGCTACGAGCAGTACTTC.

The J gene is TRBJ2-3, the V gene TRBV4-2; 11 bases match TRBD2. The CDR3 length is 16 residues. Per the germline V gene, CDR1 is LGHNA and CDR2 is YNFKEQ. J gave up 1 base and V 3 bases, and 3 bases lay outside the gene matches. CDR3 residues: CASSHLLAGGTDTQYF. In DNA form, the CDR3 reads TGTGCCAGCAGCCACCTACTAGCGGGAGGCACAGATACGCAGTATTTT.